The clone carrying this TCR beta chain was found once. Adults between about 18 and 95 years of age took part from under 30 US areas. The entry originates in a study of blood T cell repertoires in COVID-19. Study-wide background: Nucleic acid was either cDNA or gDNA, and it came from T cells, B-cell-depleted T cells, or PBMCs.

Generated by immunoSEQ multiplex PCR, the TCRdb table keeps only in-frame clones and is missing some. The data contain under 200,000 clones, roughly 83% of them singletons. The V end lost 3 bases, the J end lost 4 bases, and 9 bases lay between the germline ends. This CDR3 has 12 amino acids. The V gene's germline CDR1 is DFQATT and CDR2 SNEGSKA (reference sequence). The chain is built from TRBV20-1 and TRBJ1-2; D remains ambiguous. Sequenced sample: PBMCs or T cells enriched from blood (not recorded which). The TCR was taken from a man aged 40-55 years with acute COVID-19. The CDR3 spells CSASREAYGYTF. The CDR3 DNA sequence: TGCAGTGCTAGTAGGGAGGCCTATGGCTACACCTTC.